The 9 T cell receptor beta chains in this list originate from one sample, sequenced in a study of CD8+ T cells in alopecia areata. cDNA reverse transcribed from extracted RNA served as the sequencing template. The method was immunoSEQ multiplex PCR; TCRdb's version includes in-frame clones alone and lacks a portion of them. Of 110,000 or so clones in the sample, 50% to 75% were seen once. Documented treatment: oral pan-JAK inhibitor, 5-10 mg twice daily. The sample consisted of CD8+ T cells sorted from blood, taken at week 4, from a patient treated with tofacitinib. These TCRs come from a human donor with alopecia areata.

This rearrangement joins TRBV29-1 to TRBJ2-7; possible D gene TRBD1, 5 bases. The CDR3 is made up of 13 amino acids. CDR1 and CDR2 from the germline V gene are SQVTM and ANQGSEA. Between the trimmed V and J ends, which lost 6 bases and 3 bases, there was a span of 15 bases. CDR3 sequence (DNA): TGCAGCGTCACTTGGGGCGGCTACTACGAGCAGTACTTC. Translation gives CSVTWGGYYEQYF.

This clone has more than one count but fewer than ten. This sequence joins TRBV7-8 and TRBJ2-1, with 7 bases aligning to TRBD2. The CDR3 consists of 14 residues. Germline lookup yields CDR1 SGHVS and CDR2 FQNEAQ. The trim removed 11 bases at V and 1 base at J, leaving 8 bases unmatched. CDR3 region: CAGGDHRSYNEQFF. The CDR3 DNA follows: TGTGCCGGGGGGGACCACCGATCCTACAATGAGCAGTTCTTC. Full variable domain (remainder filled in from reference TRBV7-8 and TRBJ2-1): GAGVSQSPRYKVAKRGQDVALRCDPISGHVSLFWYQQALGQGPEFLTYFQNEAQLDKSGLPSDRFFAERPEGSVSTLKIQRTQQEDSAVYLCAGGDHRSYNEQFFGPGTRLTVL.

The chain is built from TRBV7-9 and TRBJ2-1; the D is unclear. Deletions cut 1 base from V and 8 bases from J, with 9 bases between. Looked up from germline, CDR1 is SEHNR and CDR2 is FQNEAQ (reference sequence). The CDR3 spans 13 residues. This CDR3 reads CASSLESLYEQFF. The CDR3 DNA reads TGTGCCAGCAGCTTAGAGAGCCTATATGAGCAGTTCTTC.

V gene TRBV29-1 combines with J gene TRBJ2-5, with D hard to call. V was pared by 7 bases and J by 2 bases, with 5 bases between. Germline V lookup: CDR1 SQVTM, CDR2 ANQGSEA. This CDR3 spans 10 amino acids. For the CDR3, the DNA is TGCAGCGCTGTTCAAGAGACCCAGTACTTC. It encodes CSAVQETQYF.

The chain uses TRBV29-1 and TRBJ2-4; a weak D match, TRBD2 (5 bases). The CDR3 has 11 residues. In germline, CDR1 is SQVTM, CDR2 ANQGSEA. V was pared by 0 bases and J by 15 bases, with 12 bases between. For the CDR3, the DNA is TGCAGCGTTGAAGATGCGGGTTGGGGGTACTTC. Its protein is CSVEDAGWGYF. Looking up the rest from reference TRBV29-1 and TRBJ2-4 gives the full variable domain: SAVISQKPSRDICQRGTSLTIQCQVDSQVTMMFWYRQQPGQSLTLIATANQGSEATYESGFVIDKFPISRPNLTFSTLTVSNMSPEDSSIYLCSVEDAGWGYFGAGTRLSVL.

The V call is TRBV30, the J call TRBJ2-3, with no clear D. CDR1 is GTSNPN, CDR2 SVGIG, per germline (reference sequence). V gave up 0 bases and J gave up 0 bases, with 7 bases separating them. There are 14 residues in the CDR3. The CDR3 sequence is CAWSVYSSTDTQYF. CDR3 bases: TGTGCCTGGAGTGTATATTCTAGCACAGATACGCAGTATTTT.

The rearrangement joins TRBV30 to TRBJ1-1, with D uncertain. Germline assignment: CDR1 GTSNPN and CDR2 SVGIG (reference sequence). The CDR3 length is 13 residues. V was shortened by 1 base and J by 5 bases, with 11 bases between the two germline ends. For the CDR3, the DNA is TGTGCCTGGAGTGAACCTCCGCAAACTGAAGCTTTCTTT. Protein: CAWSEPPQTEAFF.

The gene calls are TRBV11-2 and TRBJ2-7, with 12 bases lining up with TRBD2. The CDR3 spans 14 residues. Looked up from germline, CDR1 is SGHAT and CDR2 is FQNNGV. J lost 2 bases, V lost 5 bases, and 1 base had no gene match. CDR3 amino acids: CASSRLAGAYEQYF. For the CDR3, the DNA is TGTGCCAGCAGCAGACTAGCGGGGGCCTACGAGCAGTACTTC.

This clone has more than one count but fewer than ten. CDR3 in amino acids: CAWVALQARDGYTF. The CDR3 DNA reads as TGTGCCTGGGTGGCCCTACAGGCCCGGGACGGCTACACCTTC. This chain links TRBV30 with TRBJ1-2; a weak D match, TRBD1 (5 bases). Trimming took 5 bases from V and 8 from J, leaving 21 bases between them. The germline V gene has CDR1 GTSNPN and CDR2 SVGIG (reference sequence). This CDR3 has 14 residues. The complete variable domain, with remaining parts taken from reference TRBV30 and TRBJ1-2, reads SQTIHQWPATLVQPVGSPLSLECTVEGTSNPNLYWYRQAAGRGLQLLFYSVGIGQISSEVPQNLSASRPQDRQFILSSKKLLLSDSGFYLCAWVALQARDGYTFGSGTRLTVV.